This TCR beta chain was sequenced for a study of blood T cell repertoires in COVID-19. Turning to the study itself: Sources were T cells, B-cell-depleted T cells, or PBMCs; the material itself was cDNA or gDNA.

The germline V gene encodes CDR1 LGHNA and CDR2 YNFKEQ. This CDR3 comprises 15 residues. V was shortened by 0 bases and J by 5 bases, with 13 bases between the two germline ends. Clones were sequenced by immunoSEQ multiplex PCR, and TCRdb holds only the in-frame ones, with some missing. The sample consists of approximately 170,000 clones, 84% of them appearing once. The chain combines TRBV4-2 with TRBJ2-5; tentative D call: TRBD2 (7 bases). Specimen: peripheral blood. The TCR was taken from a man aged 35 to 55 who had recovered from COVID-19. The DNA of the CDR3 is TGTGCCAGCAGCCAAGACGGGGGGCATGGGGAGACCCAGTACTTC. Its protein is CASSQDGGHGETQYF.